This section outlines one T cell receptor (beta chain) sequence together with its context. Its specific antigen is unknown. No qualities accompany the bases; no much larger clone lies one base away. The data stem from a study of control samples from healthy donors and cancer patients (dated by TCRdb to the early 2020s). From the cysteine through the phenylalanine, the CDR3 covers 13 amino acids. The CDR3 DNA has 39 bases and is translated from base 1. CDR1 LGHNT and CDR2 FRNRAP are derived from the germline V gene. V gives up 3 bases and J gives up 5 bases, and the segment between their germline ends measures 7 bases. Library preparation used the immunoSEQ multiplex PCR assay. Drawn from immuneACCESS, this table holds only the in-frame rearrangements with V and J called that TCRdb kept. Clones are partly lost; checked studies trace under half to an unresolved V gene and leave the rest unexplained. Within this sample are about 96,000 clones, with 85% to 95% of them counted one time only. The top ten constitute 8% to 9.5% of the sample.

The rearrangement combines TRBV12-5 with TRBJ2-2, with no confident D gene call. The sequencing sample was made of blood. The clonotype comes from a man aged 18 to 35 in good health. This receptor has the CDR3 CASGFDITGELFF. In nucleotides, the sequence is TGTGCTAGTGGTTTTGACATAACCGGGGAGCTGTTTTTT.